The clone carrying this T cell receptor beta chain was recorded at least ten times. Each CDR3 protein is one row after TCRdb ran MiXCR on the 5' RACE reads. The sample consists of under 250,000 distinct CDR3 sequences, roughly 3.3% of them appearing once. This entry comes from a study of T cells after yellow fever vaccination. CDR1 is KGHSH, CDR2 LQKENI, per germline. This CDR3 spans 14 amino acids. The ends lost 0 bases at V and 5 bases at J; junction bases unmatched: 2. Source: CD4+ T cells sorted from PBMCs, taken 10 days after the yellow fever booster vaccination. The TCR was taken from a man between 18 and 35 years old who received the YFV17D yellow fever vaccine. This sequence joins TRBV18 and TRBJ2-7; the match to TRBD1 covers 9 bases. CDR3 bases: TGTGCCAGCTCACCACCGGGACAGGGAGACGAGCAGTACTTC. Residues: CASSPPGQGDEQYF.